One sample yielded the 3 T cell receptor beta chains listed below, sequenced in a study of human thymus T cells. Resections from corrective heart surgery supplied the thymus tissue. The repertoire was sequenced with immunoSEQ multiplex PCR; TCRdb's copy has only in-frame clones and lacks some. This table holds roughly 120,000 clones, 90% to 95% found once. Sequences were obtained from thymus tissue. The receptor set was obtained from a boy in the first two years of life with a congenital heart defect but otherwise immunologically healthy.

This chain links TRBV11-3 with TRBJ2-4, with 12 bases lining up with TRBD1. V was clipped by 6 bases and J by 6 bases; unmatched bases: 9. The CDR3 spans 16 residues. Per germline, CDR1 SGHNT and CDR2 YENEEA. The CDR3 bases are TGTGCCAGCAGACAGGGACAGGGGGCGCGGGCAAACATTCAGTACTTC. Residues: CASRQGQGARANIQYF.

This clone is a singleton in its sample. As DNA, the CDR3 is TGTGCCAGCAGTTACTCCCCGGAAGACTATGGCTACACCTTC. Translating it yields CASSYSPEDYGYTF. The rearrangement uses TRBV6-5 and TRBJ1-2, with unresolved D. The germline V and J ends were trimmed by 0 bases and 3 bases, with 8 bases remaining between them. Germline V gene data show CDR1 as MNHEY and CDR2 as SVGAGI. The CDR3 length is 14 residues.

This clone was seen once. The genes are TRBV28 and TRBJ2-2, with a possible D match to TRBD2 (5 bases). Germline values: CDR1 MDHEN, CDR2 SYDVKM. Trimming removed 1 base from V and 0 bases from J, with 30 bases in between. This CDR3 region has 23 residues. The DNA for the CDR3 is TGTGCCAGCAGTTTATTTGACCTAAACAACGGGGATCCTTGGTGTGCGAACACCGGGGAGCTGTTTTTT. This sequence encodes CASSLFDLNNGDPWCANTGELFF.